The 22 T cell receptor beta chains below all came from one sample that was sequenced in a study of vaccination and CD4 T cells after COVID-19. Stated treatment: roughly 11-day PBMC culture with coronavirus spike peptide pools or control peptides (ViraFEST assay). Sequenced with the Oncomine TCR Beta short-read assay was DNA taken from cultured CD4+ T cells. TCRdb recomputed calls from the PCR reads with MiXCR, one row per CDR3 protein. The profile covers several thousand distinct CDR3 sequences, with over 60% appearing a single time and approximately 34% taken by the ten largest. No antigen has been identified for these receptors. The specimen was CD4+ T cells from blood, cultured in vitro. The receptors here all came from a human donor who had recovered from COVID-19.

V is TRBV6-1 and J is TRBJ2-7; possibly TRBD2 for D (5 bases). The length of the CDR3 is 14 residues. Germline V CDR1 and CDR2: MNHNS, SASEGT. The V and J ends lost 6 bases and 0 bases respectively, with 12 bases between them. The DNA of the CDR3 is TGTGCCAGCAGGGGCTATCGGGACTCCTACGAGCAGTACTTC. Translating it yields CASRGYRDSYEQYF.

The chain is built from TRBV6-1 and TRBJ2-1; D is unresolved. The CDR3 runs 15 residues. CDR1 and CDR2 (germline): MNHNS, SASEGT. V was pared by 4 bases and J by 4 bases, with 14 bases between. CDR3 sequence reads: CASSVELGEYNEQFF. CDR3 sequence (DNA): TGTGCCAGCAGTGTTGAGCTAGGAGAATACAATGAGCAGTTCTTC.

The chain carries TRBV27 and TRBJ2-7, with D perhaps TRBD2 (6 bases). The V and J ends lost 4 bases and 0 bases respectively, with 13 bases between them. Germline CDR1 is MNHEY and CDR2 is SMNVEV (reference sequence). The CDR3 loop spans 15 amino acids. The CDR3 DNA is TGTGCCAGCAGTTCCGGGACTCCACGCTCCTACGAGCAGTACTTC. Amino acids: CASSSGTPRSYEQYF.

In its sample, this clonotype was seen a few times. V gene TRBV6-1 combines with J gene TRBJ1-5, with a weak D call TRBD1 (6 bases). This CDR3 is built from 15 residues. Trimming shortened V by 4 bases and J by 3 bases, and 13 bases separated the two germline ends. The germline V gene has CDR1 MNHNS and CDR2 SASEGT. This CDR3 reads CASSGLRGPNQPQHF. CDR3 DNA: TGTGCCAGCAGTGGACTCAGGGGTCCCAATCAGCCCCAGCATTTT.

Only a few counts were recorded for this clonotype. This chain uses TRBV4-3 with TRBJ1-1, with D perhaps TRBD1 (5 bases). V was cut by 3 bases and J by 2 bases, with 7 bases left in between. Germline values: CDR1 LGHNA, CDR2 YSLEER. The CDR3 is 13 amino acids. This CDR3 is CASSQRGNTEAFF. The DNA for the CDR3 is TGCGCCAGCAGCCAGAGGGGTAACACTGAAGCTTTCTTT.

The V gene is TRBV27, the J gene TRBJ1-3, with TRBD1 as a possible D gene (6 bases). V shed 0 bases and J shed 4 bases, with 13 bases lying between them. The CDR3 is 16 residues long. Germline CDR1 MNHEY, CDR2 SMNVEV (reference sequence). CDR3 coding DNA: TGTGCCAGCAGTTTATCCCGGGACATGGCCGGAAACACCATATATTTT. Translated, it gives CASSLSRDMAGNTIYF.

The DNA of the CDR3 is TGTGCCAGCAGCTTACCGCCGGGGGGCTACACCTTC. The encoded protein is CASSLPPGGYTF. This chain connects TRBV7-8 to TRBJ1-2; D remains ambiguous. V lost 2 bases, J lost 8 bases, and 9 bases lay in between. Germline V gives CDR1 SGHVS, CDR2 FQNEAQ. This CDR3 has 12 residues.

The sample holds a few counts of this clonotype. The rearrangement links TRBV7-9 to TRBJ2-5, with a weak D call TRBD1 (6 bases). V dropped 6 bases and J dropped 4 bases, with 18 bases sitting between them. This CDR3 region has 15 residues. Germline CDR1 SEHNR, CDR2 FQNEAQ (reference sequence). CDR3 nucleotide sequence: TGTGCCAGCAGTCCATGGGCGGCAGGGGCAGAGACCCAGTACTTC. Residues: CASSPWAAGAETQYF.

The chain is built from TRBV24-1 and TRBJ2-7, with D maybe TRBD1 (6 bases). Germline V gives CDR1 KGHDR, CDR2 SFDVKD. V gave up 7 bases and J gave up 10 bases, with 19 bases separating them. The length of the CDR3 is 13 residues. CDR3 sequence reads: CATRAYSGTPQYF. The CDR3 DNA sequence: TGTGCCACCAGAGCTTATTCCGGGACACCCCAGTACTTC.

There are a few counts of this clonotype. CDR3 in amino acids: CSARDDRRGYTF. The DNA of the CDR3 is TGCAGTGCTAGAGACGACAGGAGGGGCTACACCTTC. The genes are TRBV20-1 and TRBJ1-2, with a weak D call TRBD1 (6 bases). The V gene's germline CDR1 is DFQATT and CDR2 SNEGSKA (reference sequence). The germline V and J ends were trimmed by 0 bases and 8 bases, with 10 bases remaining between them. The CDR3 length is 12 residues.

This chain connects TRBV11-2 to TRBJ2-2; 8 bases are a match to TRBD2. The junction had 7 bases not matched to a gene; V was cut back by 4 bases and J by 3 bases. The CDR3 contains 16 residues. CDR1 is SGHAT and CDR2 is FQNNGV in the germline V gene. The CDR3 DNA is TGTGCCAGCAGCTCTTCTGGCGGGGGGTACACCGGGGAGCTGTTTTTT. The encoded protein is CASSSSGGGYTGELFF.

This chain joins TRBV2 and TRBJ2-2; 7 nucleotides line up with TRBD1. J gave up 7 bases and V 5 bases, and 7 bases lay outside the gene matches. The CDR3 runs to 14 residues. CDR1 is SNHLY, CDR2 FYNNEI, per germline. The CDR3 here is CASSPRGGSGELFF. In DNA, the CDR3 is TGTGCCAGCAGTCCTCGAGGGGGCAGCGGGGAGCTGTTTTTT.

In this sample, this clonotype turned up a few times. The chain links TRBV6-1 to TRBJ2-7, with 9 bases aligning to TRBD2. The trim removed 5 bases at V and 3 bases at J, leaving 5 bases unmatched. This CDR3 has 14 amino acids. Germline CDR1 MNHNS, CDR2 SASEGT. CDR3 DNA sequence: TGTGCCAGCAGTATGGCGGGAGGGTTCTACGAGCAGTACTTC. It specifies CASSMAGGFYEQYF.

This clonotype turned up a few times. This chain links TRBV19 with TRBJ2-7; TRBD1 matches 9 bases. CDR1 is LNHDA, CDR2 SQIVND, per germline (reference sequence). This CDR3 has 14 residues. The J segment lost 4 bases and the V segment lost 9 bases, leaving 10 bases of the junction unmatched. DNA of the CDR3: TGTGCCAGCGATCCGGGACAGGGTCCTTACGAGCAGTACTTC. Its protein is CASDPGQGPYEQYF.

J is TRBJ2-7 and V is TRBV10-3, with 7 bases lining up with TRBD1. The CDR3 consists of 12 residues. The V gene's germline CDR1 is ENHRY and CDR2 SYGVKD. The junction had 5 bases not matched to a gene; V was cut back by 6 bases and J by 6 bases. The CDR3 DNA sequence: TGTGCCATCAGCTTGGGACAGCCCGAGCAGTACTTC. Residues: CAISLGQPEQYF.

The V call is TRBV7-9, the J call TRBJ1-2; 10 nucleotides agree with TRBD1. The CDR3 consists of 15 residues. Trimming removed 5 bases from V and 8 bases from J; junction bases left unmatched: 11. Germline assignment: CDR1 SEHNR and CDR2 FQNEAQ (reference sequence). Here the CDR3 DNA reads TGTGCCAGCAGCCTTGGACCGACAGGGGGCGACGGCTACACCTTC. Translated: CASSLGPTGGDGYTF.

V gene TRBV6-5 combines with J gene TRBJ1-2; D might be TRBD1 (6 bases). V dropped 0 bases and J dropped 7 bases, with 24 bases sitting between them. Germline CDR1 MNHEY, CDR2 SVGAGI. This CDR3 region has 18 residues. CDR3 sequence: CASSYSRAGQAAWGGYTF. CDR3 sequence (DNA): TGTGCCAGCAGTTACTCCCGGGCGGGACAAGCGGCCTGGGGTGGCTACACCTTC.

This clonotype was detected a few times. V usage is TRBV28 and J usage is TRBJ1-2; no firm D call. V was shortened by 6 bases and J by 8 bases, with 13 bases between the two germline ends. The CDR3 sequence is 12 residues long. Germline assignment: CDR1 MDHEN and CDR2 SYDVKM. The CDR3 region is CASRTKGWGYTF. CDR3 sequence (DNA): TGTGCCAGCAGGACAAAGGGTTGGGGCTACACCTTC.

V usage is TRBV5-1 and J usage is TRBJ1-2; tentative D call: TRBD1 (6 bases). Deletions cut 5 bases from V and 0 bases from J, with 11 bases between. Germline V gene data show CDR1 as SGHRS and CDR2 as YFSETQ. The length of the CDR3 is 14 residues. In DNA form, the CDR3 reads TGCGCCAGCAGTTCCCCAGGGGCTAACTATGGCTACACCTTC. As protein: CASSSPGANYGYTF.

This chain joins TRBV6-2 or TRBV6-3 and TRBJ2-3; D may be TRBD2 (5 bases). CDR3 length: 14 residues. Looked up from germline, CDR1 is MNHEY and CDR2 is SVGEGT. The V and J ends lost 4 bases and 4 bases respectively, with 12 bases between them. CDR3 sequence reads: CASSFSRGADTQYF. The CDR3 region has the DNA TGTGCCAGCAGTTTCAGTCGGGGAGCAGATACGCAGTATTTT.

Comments on this clonotype: The limits of the CDR3 on the DNA are not certain, so only TCRdb's listed CDR3 is given. The chain couples TRBV20-1 to TRBJ2-5; the D segment call TRBD2 is taken from the table without a DNA check. CDR1 and CDR2 (germline): DFQATT, SNEGSKA (reference sequence). The CDR3 extends over 16 residues, inclusive of both ends. The CDR3: CSASPSFGGGAETRYF.

This rearrangement joins TRBV19 to TRBJ2-5, with D tentatively TRBD1 (6 bases). V was cut by 3 bases and J by 5 bases, with 10 bases left in between. The V gene's germline CDR1 is LNHDA and CDR2 SQIVND (reference sequence). The CDR3 extends over 13 amino acids. Here the CDR3 reads CASSIGTLETQYF. The CDR3 DNA reads as TGTGCCAGTAGTATTGGGACACTCGAGACCCAGTACTTC.